This record concerns one T cell receptor beta chain sequence. Its cognate antigen is unknown. The study ran its PCR with 60 Vbeta and 13 Jbeta primers. Data came from immunoSEQ multiplex PCR; TCRdb stores just in-frame clones and leaves some out. This sample has fewer than 100,000 clones, with over 60% found just once. This specimen belongs to a study of cytomegalovirus exposure and HLA in healthy donors. Study context: In an earlier analysis, approximately 120 million unique TCR beta sequences were found from some 180 million T cells. Study-wide results and caveats: Prediction of most subjects' HLA-A and HLA-B alleles by TCR beta sequences was reportedly accurate. Among the most significant clusters, several appeared linked to common viral pathogens in a later analysis.

Healthy bone marrow donors made up the cohort. The CDR3 is made up of 14 amino acids. Trimming took 3 bases from V and 0 from J, leaving 7 bases between them. Germline V gene sequence: CDR1 MNHEY, CDR2 SMNVEV (reference sequence). The receptor's source is a female donor in good health and CMV-seronegative. The chain links TRBV27 to TRBJ2-3, with D uncertain. Sequencing was performed on PBMCs. The CDR3 sequence: CASSFWQSTDTQYF. The CDR3 DNA sequence: TGTGCCAGCAGTTTTTGGCAGAGCACAGATACGCAGTATTTT.